These 10 T cell receptor beta chains were all obtained from the same sample, sequenced in a study of cytomegalovirus exposure and HLA in healthy donors. PCR amplification relied on 60 Vbeta primers (plus 13 Jbeta primers). Data came from immunoSEQ multiplex PCR; TCRdb stores just in-frame clones and leaves some out. The sample's table shows about 100,000 clones. What was sequenced was PBMCs. The receptors here all came from a girl aged 10 to 17 in good health and CMV-seropositive.

V gene TRBV4-3 combines with J gene TRBJ2-1; D remains ambiguous. The germline CDR1 and CDR2 sequences are LGHNA and YSLEER. V lost 0 bases and J 7 bases, leaving 10 bases between the germline ends. This CDR3 has 14 amino acids. The CDR3 region has the DNA TGCGCCAGCAGCCAAGATCTACGCCGGAATGAGCAGTTCTTC. Translating it yields CASSQDLRRNEQFF.

V is TRBV11-2 and J is TRBJ1-4; a weak D match, TRBD1 (5 bases). The CDR3 is 14 residues long. The germline V and J ends were trimmed by 4 bases and 8 bases, with 14 bases remaining between them. Germline V gene sequence: CDR1 SGHAT, CDR2 FQNNGV. The CDR3 here is CASSSGLLAEKLFF. DNA of the CDR3: TGTGCCAGCAGCTCGGGACTTCTGGCGGAAAAACTGTTTTTT.

The chain recombines TRBV9 with TRBJ2-1, with D unclear. Germline CDR1 and CDR2: SGDLS and YYNGEE. The CDR3 sequence is 13 residues long. V lost 0 bases, J lost 7 bases, and 8 bases lay in between. CDR3 sequence reads: CASSVVEENEQFF. The CDR3 coding sequence is TGTGCCAGCAGCGTAGTAGAGGAGAATGAGCAGTTCTTC.

The chain carries TRBV29-1 and TRBJ2-5, with a weak D call TRBD2 (6 bases). The CDR3 consists of 14 residues. Germline V gene lookup returns CDR1 SQVTM and CDR2 ANQGSEA. V shed 7 bases and J shed 5 bases, with 20 bases lying between them. CDR3 sequence reads: CSANGGVLRETQYF. The CDR3 coding sequence is TGCAGCGCGAACGGGGGAGTCCTACGGGAGACCCAGTACTTC.

The chain is built from TRBV5-1 and TRBJ2-3, with D possibly matching TRBD1 (5 bases). Germline values: CDR1 SGHRS, CDR2 YFSETQ. The V and J ends lost 4 bases and 0 bases respectively, with 15 bases between them. This CDR3 comprises 16 residues. As DNA, the CDR3 is TGCGCCAGCAGCCCCGGACAAGGCAGAAGCACAGATACGCAGTATTTT. Translation gives CASSPGQGRSTDTQYF.

The rearrangement joins TRBV25-1 to TRBJ2-1, with 9 nucleotides matching TRBD2. The J segment lost 6 bases and the V segment lost 2 bases, leaving 2 bases of the junction unmatched. The CDR3 runs 14 residues. Germline V gene sequence: CDR1 MGHDK, CDR2 SYGVNS. The CDR3 DNA reads as TGTGCCAGCAGTGAACTAGCGGGGTCCAATGAGCAGTTCTTC. This codes for CASSELAGSNEQFF.

This chain uses TRBV18 with TRBJ2-7; 7 bases are a match to TRBD1. The junction had 4 bases not matched to a gene; V was cut back by 3 bases and J by 2 bases. CDR1 KGHSH and CDR2 LQKENI come from the germline V gene. This CDR3 contains 14 residues. The CDR3 loop reads CASSPRGQAYEQYF. CDR3 DNA sequence: TGTGCCAGCTCACCCAGAGGACAGGCCTACGAGCAGTACTTC.

This chain uses TRBV27 with TRBJ2-5; 7 bases are shared with TRBD2. The junction had 5 bases not matched to a gene; V was cut back by 2 bases and J by 2 bases. This CDR3 is built from 15 residues. The V gene's germline CDR1 is MNHEY and CDR2 SMNVEV (reference sequence). The CDR3 sequence is CASSLRAGEQETQYF. Written as DNA, the CDR3 is TGTGCCAGCAGTTTACGTGCGGGGGAGCAAGAGACCCAGTACTTC.

This chain uses TRBV19 with TRBJ2-7, with 7 nucleotides matching TRBD1. The CDR3 is 13 residues long. Trimming removed 2 bases from V and 3 bases from J; junction bases left unmatched: 1. From germline, CDR1 is LNHDA and CDR2 SQIVND (reference sequence). The CDR3 region is CASSIRDSYEQYF. CDR3 sequence (DNA): TGTGCCAGTAGTATAAGGGACAGCTACGAGCAGTACTTC.

The V call is TRBV10-3, the J call TRBJ1-6; D gene unclear. Germline assignment: CDR1 ENHRY and CDR2 SYGVKD. The CDR3 contains 14 residues. Deletions cut 3 bases from V and 0 bases from J, with 3 bases between. In DNA form, the CDR3 reads TGTGCCATCAGTGACAGCTCCTATAATTCACCCCTCCACTTT. Translated, it gives CAISDSSYNSPLHF.